Listed here are 24 T cell receptor beta chains from one sample, sequenced in a study of cytomegalovirus exposure and HLA in healthy donors. The PCR ran on 60 Vbeta and 13 Jbeta primers. Data came from immunoSEQ multiplex PCR; TCRdb stores just in-frame clones and leaves some out. This table holds 180,000 or so clones, roughly 85% found once. Sequences were obtained from PBMCs. Receptor source: a man aged 45-60 years in good health and CMV-seropositive.

This clone has just one count. J is TRBJ1-1 and V is TRBV27; 7 positions match TRBD1. With 3 bases clipped from V and 9 bases from J, the junction kept 7 bases outside the gene matches. Germline CDR1 is MNHEY and CDR2 is SMNVEV (reference sequence). The CDR3 runs 13 residues. The CDR3 loop reads CASSFAEDRKAFF. The CDR3 coding sequence is TGTGCCAGCAGTTTCGCGGAGGACAGGAAAGCTTTCTTT.

The chain employs TRBV15 and TRBJ2-7, with 8 bases lining up with TRBD1. The CDR3 covers 13 residues. With V trimmed by 5 bases and J by 3 bases, 3 bases remained unmatched. CDR1 and CDR2 from the germline V gene are LNHNV and YYDKDF (reference sequence). CDR3 loop: CATSLDRGYEQYF. DNA of the CDR3: TGTGCCACCAGCCTTGACAGGGGCTACGAGCAGTACTTC.

The J gene is TRBJ2-1, the V gene TRBV29-1; tentatively, D is TRBD2 (6 bases). The CDR3 runs 16 residues. With 0 bases removed from V and 2 bases from J, the gap between germline ends came to 14 bases. Germline values: CDR1 SQVTM, CDR2 ANQGSEA. The CDR3 loop is CSVEDPRDGTYNEQFF. CDR3 in DNA: TGCAGCGTTGAAGATCCGCGGGACGGAACCTACAATGAGCAGTTCTTC.

The rearrangement joins TRBV5-4 to TRBJ1-1, with D possibly being TRBD1 (6 bases). The V gene's germline CDR1 is SGHNT and CDR2 YYREEE (reference sequence). Trimming took 4 bases from V and 0 from J, leaving 13 bases between them. CDR3 length: 15 amino acids. Here the CDR3 DNA reads TGTGCCAGCAGCCGACAGGCAATCATGAACACTGAAGCTTTCTTT. As protein: CASSRQAIMNTEAFF.

The chain recombines TRBV5-8 with TRBJ2-3, with D unclear. V was pared by 0 bases and J by 4 bases, with 9 bases between. This CDR3 region has 14 residues. Germline values: CDR1 SGHTS, CDR2 YDEGEE. CDR3 DNA sequence: TGTGCCAGCAGCTTGGGGTCCAGGTCAGATACGCAGTATTTT. It codes for CASSLGSRSDTQYF.

The chain's CDR3 is CASSFGSGEGEQYF. CDR3 bases: TGTGCCAGCAGCTTTGGTTCAGGGGAGGGCGAGCAGTACTTC. The V and J genes are TRBV5-6 and TRBJ2-7, with TRBD2 as a possible D gene (7 bases). The V end was cut by 2 bases, the J end by 6 bases, with 15 bases between. CDR3 size: 14 residues. Germline V gene lookup returns CDR1 SGHDT and CDR2 YYEEEE.

This clone was seen only once. This sequence joins TRBV9 and TRBJ1-2, with TRBD1 identical over 9 bases. The CDR3 contains 14 residues. Per germline, CDR1 SGDLS and CDR2 YYNGEE. J was trimmed by 8 bases and V by 3 bases; bases with no gene match: 8. The CDR3 DNA sequence: TGTGCCAGCAGCGGAGGGACAGGGCGAGAAGGCTACACCTTC. Translating it yields CASSGGTGREGYTF.

The chain links TRBV7-9 to TRBJ1-3; weak D call: TRBD1 (5 bases). Germline CDR1 reads SEHNR; CDR2 reads FQNEAQ (reference sequence). The germline V and J ends were trimmed by 2 bases and 4 bases, with 9 bases remaining between them. This CDR3 spans 14 amino acids. CDR3 in amino acids: CASSLRGEGNTIYF. The CDR3 DNA reads as TGTGCCAGCAGCTTACGGGGGGAAGGAAACACCATATATTTT.

The V gene is TRBV21-1, the J gene TRBJ2-5; TRBD1 was called by the table and not checked on the DNA. TRBV21-1 is a pseudogene locus. CDR3 length: 13 residues. The CDR3 loop is CASSKFSRETQYF. The CDR3 bases are TGTGCCAGCAGCAAATTCTCCAGAGAGACCCAGTACTTC.

The V and J genes are TRBV11-2 and TRBJ1-1; no clear D gene. The V and J ends lost 0 bases and 3 bases respectively, with 5 bases between them. Germline CDR1 and CDR2: SGHAT and FQNNGV. The CDR3 has 13 residues. The chain's CDR3 is CASSLERDTEAFF. DNA for the CDR3: TGTGCCAGCAGCTTAGAGCGGGACACTGAAGCTTTCTTT. The whole variable domain, remainder taken from reference TRBV11-2 and TRBJ1-1, is EAGVAQSPRYKIIEKRQSVAFWCNPISGHATLYWYQQILGQGPKLLIQFQNNGVVDDSQLPKDRFSAERLKGVDSTLKIQPAKLEDSAVYLCASSLERDTEAFFGQGTRLTVV.

The V gene is TRBV19, the J gene TRBJ1-5; 9 nucleotides line up with TRBD1. Trimming at V came to 3 bases and at J to 6 bases, leaving 6 bases not matched to a gene. This CDR3 has 15 amino acids. Looked up from germline, CDR1 is LNHDA and CDR2 is SQIVND (reference sequence). The DNA of the CDR3 is TGTGCCAGTAGTATCCCGGGACAGGGTACTCAGCCCCAGCATTTT. Its translation is CASSIPGQGTQPQHF.

The gene calls are TRBV9 and TRBJ2-7; 10 bases align to TRBD1. V lost 3 bases, J lost 5 bases, and 5 bases stayed unmatched. The germline gives CDR1 SGDLS, CDR2 YYNGEE. The CDR3 sequence is 14 residues long. CDR3 sequence: CASSAGTGVNEQYF. In DNA form, the CDR3 reads TGTGCCAGCAGCGCCGGGACAGGGGTCAACGAGCAGTACTTC.

The chain uses TRBV9 and TRBJ2-2; 7 positions agree with TRBD1. The trim removed 4 bases at V and 4 bases at J, leaving 10 bases unmatched. The CDR3 is 16 amino acids. Germline V lookup: CDR1 SGDLS, CDR2 YYNGEE. This chain's CDR3 is CASSPQTGQPTGELFF. In nucleotides, the CDR3 is TGTGCCAGCAGCCCACAAACGGGACAGCCCACCGGGGAGCTGTTTTTT.

The chain is built from TRBV29-1 and TRBJ1-2; D is undetermined. Trimming cost V 6 bases and J 6 bases, with 17 bases left between them. CDR1 is SQVTM and CDR2 is ANQGSEA in the germline V gene. The CDR3 consists of 13 residues. The CDR3 bases are TGCAGCGTAGCGACCGGATATAGTCATGGCTACACCTTC. Protein: CSVATGYSHGYTF.

This rearrangement joins TRBV2 to TRBJ2-5; D is ambiguous. This CDR3 has 13 amino acids. V was cut by 3 bases and J by 10 bases, with 15 bases left in between. Germline V gene lookup returns CDR1 SNHLY and CDR2 FYNNEI. CDR3 sequence: CASSDVGQRIQYF. As DNA, the CDR3 is TGTGCCAGCAGTGATGTGGGCCAGAGAATCCAGTACTTC.

The chain employs TRBV6-1 and TRBJ2-7; 9 nucleotides agree with TRBD1. The CDR3 covers 14 residues. Trimming took 7 bases from V and 3 from J; bases not matched to a gene: 7. Per germline, CDR1 MNHNS and CDR2 SASEGT. In nucleotides, the CDR3 is TGTGCCAGCAACCGGGACAGGGTCGACTACGAGCAGTACGTC. Protein: CASNRDRVDYEQYV.

The J gene is TRBJ2-3, the V gene TRBV7-7, with 10 bases that match TRBD2. Trimming at V came to 2 bases and at J to 4 bases, leaving 3 bases not matched to a gene. Looked up from germline, CDR1 is SSHAT and CDR2 is FNYEAQ (reference sequence). The CDR3 consists of 15 residues. The CDR3 DNA is TGTGCCAGCAGCTTACTAGCGGGGGTCCCAGATACGCAGTATTTT. This sequence encodes CASSLLAGVPDTQYF.

This clone occurred once. At one end the junction does not follow the germline gene, possibly because of a read error. The genes are TRBV6-1 and TRBJ1-5; D is unclear. Germline V gene data show CDR1 as MNHNS and CDR2 as SASEGT. The CDR3 extends over 16 amino acids. CDR3 protein: CASSEERRYSNRPQHF. CDR3 sequence (DNA): TGTGCCAGCAGTGAAGAAAGGAGATATAGCAATCGGCCCCAGCATTTT.

This chain links TRBV5-1 with TRBJ2-2; maybe TRBD2 (6 bases). V was shortened by 6 bases and J by 0 bases, with 15 bases between the two germline ends. The CDR3 loop spans 16 amino acids. CDR1 is SGHRS and CDR2 is YFSETQ in the germline V gene. CDR3: CASTLGRGTNTGELFF. In DNA, the CDR3 is TGCGCCAGCACCCTCGGTCGGGGGACGAACACCGGGGAGCTGTTTTTT.

Worth noting for this clone: A junction end diverges from the germline sequence, so it may reflect a read error. The gene calls are TRBV5-1 and TRBJ1-6; TRBD1 aligns across 8 bases. CDR1 and CDR2 from the germline V gene are SGHRS and YFSETQ. The CDR3 consists of 14 residues. The CDR3 DNA follows: TGCGCCAGCAGCTCACAGGGGGTTGGTTCACTCCTCCACTTT. It codes for CASSSQGVGSLLHF.

The rearrangement links TRBV27 to TRBJ2-3; no firm D call. The germline V and J ends were trimmed by 4 bases and 2 bases, with 22 bases remaining between them. CDR1 and CDR2 (germline): MNHEY, SMNVEV (reference sequence). CDR3 size: 18 residues. The CDR3 region is CASSSLLIRHRSTDTQYF. The CDR3 DNA reads TGTGCCAGCAGTTCCCTACTCATCCGACATAGGTCCACAGATACGCAGTATTTT.

V and J are TRBV5-4 and TRBJ2-5; 8 bases are shared with TRBD2. Germline CDR1 is SGHNT and CDR2 is YYREEE (reference sequence). The CDR3 is made up of 17 amino acids. Germline trimming cut 0 bases from V and 7 bases from J; bases unmatched to any gene: 14. In DNA form, the CDR3 reads TGTGCCAGCAGCTTGGGCCGGGGTTTTCAGGCGGGGGGGACCCAGTACTTC. It codes for CASSLGRGFQAGGTQYF. The full variable domain, with the rest looked up from reference TRBV5-4 and TRBJ2-5, is ETGVTQSPTHLIKTRGQQVTLRCSSQSGHNTVSWYQQALGQGPQFIFQYYREEENGRGNFPPRFSGLQFPNYSSELNVNALELDDSALYLCASSLGRGFQAGGTQYFGPGTRLLVL.

This chain uses TRBV28 with TRBJ2-1; the match to TRBD2 covers 16 bases. Germline V gene data show CDR1 as MDHEN and CDR2 as SYDVKM. V shed 8 bases, J shed 2 bases, and the junction held 6 bases outside the gene matches. CDR3 length: 17 residues. CDR3: CASLGLAGGRAYNEQFF. The CDR3 region has the DNA TGTGCCAGCCTGGGACTAGCGGGGGGGAGGGCCTACAATGAGCAGTTCTTC.

This chain links TRBV5-8 with TRBJ2-7; 12 bases are shared with TRBD1. Germline CDR1 and CDR2: SGHTS and YDEGEE. The length of the CDR3 is 15 residues. The V segment lost 1 base and the J segment 7 bases; nucleotides outside the gene matches: 6. CDR3 nucleotides: TGTGCCAGCAGCTTGCAGGGACAGGGGGCGGAGGAGCAGTACTTC. This sequence encodes CASSLQGQGAEEQYF.